The clone carrying this T cell receptor beta chain was seen only a few times. This CDR3 region has 14 residues. The germline CDR1 and CDR2 sequences are LNHDA and SQIVND (reference sequence). J gave up 6 bases and V 3 bases, and 4 bases lay outside the gene matches. This record belongs to a study of a mutant IDH1 vaccine in newly diagnosed glioma. On the study more broadly: Standard pretreatment was either radiotherapy, temozolomide, or, for most, radiochemotherapy with temozolomide.

The protocol was immunoSEQ multiplex PCR, while the TCRdb copy is restricted to in-frame clones and leaves out a portion. The sample holds roughly 50,000 clones, about four fifths seen once. As to time point: baseline, week 1 (first vaccination visit). Noted treatment: pre-vaccination baseline after standard-of-care therapy. The material sequenced was PBMCs, taken from a glioma patient treated with radiotherapy, temozolomide or both. The sequence was collected from a man aged 18 to 29 with glioma. This chain connects TRBV19 to TRBJ1-2; 10 bases fit TRBD1. The CDR3 loop is CASSIDRGLNGYTF. The CDR3 DNA reads TGTGCCAGTAGTATCGACAGGGGGCTAAATGGCTACACCTTC.